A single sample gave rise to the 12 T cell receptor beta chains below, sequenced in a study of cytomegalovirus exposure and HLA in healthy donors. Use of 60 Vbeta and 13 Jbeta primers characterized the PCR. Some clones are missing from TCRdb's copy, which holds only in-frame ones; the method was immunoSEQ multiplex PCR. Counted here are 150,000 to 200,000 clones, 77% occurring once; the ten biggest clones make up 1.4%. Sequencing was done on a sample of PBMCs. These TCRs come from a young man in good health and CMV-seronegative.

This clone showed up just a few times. DNA for the CDR3: TGTGCCAGCAGCCCCGGACTAGCGGTGACCTACGAGCAGTACTTC. It specifies CASSPGLAVTYEQYF. V usage is TRBV9 and J usage is TRBJ2-7; 10 nucleotides align to TRBD2. This CDR3 is built from 15 residues. The V and J ends lost 4 bases and 2 bases, in that order; junction bases with no gene match: 6. CDR1 and CDR2 from the germline V gene are SGDLS and YYNGEE.

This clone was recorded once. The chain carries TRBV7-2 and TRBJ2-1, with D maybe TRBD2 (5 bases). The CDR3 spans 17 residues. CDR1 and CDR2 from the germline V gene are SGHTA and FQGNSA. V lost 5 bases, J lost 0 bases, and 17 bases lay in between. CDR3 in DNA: TGTGCCAGCAGCCTATCCCCGACGGGGAGCTCCTACAATGAGCAGTTCTTC. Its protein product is CASSLSPTGSSYNEQFF.

The CDR3 DNA reads TGTGCCAGCTCACCTTGGGTTGGAGATCAAGAGACCCAGTACTTC. It encodes CASSPWVGDQETQYF. The chain is built from TRBV18 and TRBJ2-5; D remains unclear. Germline CDR1 reads KGHSH; CDR2 reads LQKENI. V was shortened by 3 bases and J by 2 bases, with 13 bases between the two germline ends. CDR3 length equals 15 residues.

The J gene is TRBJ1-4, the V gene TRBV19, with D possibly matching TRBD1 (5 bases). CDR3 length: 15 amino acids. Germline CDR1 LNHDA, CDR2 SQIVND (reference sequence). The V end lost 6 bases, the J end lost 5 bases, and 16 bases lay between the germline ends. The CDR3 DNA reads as TGTGCCAGTAGCTATCCCAGGACACGGAATGAAAAACTGTTTTTT. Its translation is CASSYPRTRNEKLFF.

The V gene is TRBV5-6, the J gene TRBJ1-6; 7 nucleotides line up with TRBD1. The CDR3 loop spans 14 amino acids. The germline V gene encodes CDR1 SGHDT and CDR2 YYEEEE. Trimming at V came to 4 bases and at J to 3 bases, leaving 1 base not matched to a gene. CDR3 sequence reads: CASSRDSYNSPLHF. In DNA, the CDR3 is TGTGCCAGCAGCCGGGACAGCTATAATTCACCCCTCCACTTT.

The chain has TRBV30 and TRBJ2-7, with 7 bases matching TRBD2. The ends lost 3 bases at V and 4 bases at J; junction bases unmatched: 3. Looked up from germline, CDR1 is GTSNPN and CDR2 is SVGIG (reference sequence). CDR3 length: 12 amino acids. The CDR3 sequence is CAWSRRGYEQYF. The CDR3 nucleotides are TGTGCCTGGAGCAGGCGGGGGTACGAGCAGTACTTC.

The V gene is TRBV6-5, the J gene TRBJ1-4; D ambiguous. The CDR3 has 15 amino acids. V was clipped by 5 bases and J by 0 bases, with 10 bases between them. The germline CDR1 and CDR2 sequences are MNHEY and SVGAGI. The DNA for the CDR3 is TGTGCCAGCAGTCCCTACTTAGCAACTAATGAAAAACTGTTTTTT. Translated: CASSPYLATNEKLFF.

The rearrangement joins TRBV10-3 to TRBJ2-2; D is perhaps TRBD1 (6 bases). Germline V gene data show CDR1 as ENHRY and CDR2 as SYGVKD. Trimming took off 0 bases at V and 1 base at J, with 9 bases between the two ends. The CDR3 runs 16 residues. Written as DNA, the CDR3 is TGTGCCATCAGTGAGTCGCCGGGACAGAACACCGGGGAGCTGTTTTTT. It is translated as CAISESPGQNTGELFF.

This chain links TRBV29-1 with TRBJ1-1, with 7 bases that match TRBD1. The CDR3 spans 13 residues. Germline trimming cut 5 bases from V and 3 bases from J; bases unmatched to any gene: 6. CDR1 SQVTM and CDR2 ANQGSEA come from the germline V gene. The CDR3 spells CSVQRQGYTEAFF. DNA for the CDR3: TGCAGCGTTCAAAGACAGGGATACACTGAAGCTTTCTTT. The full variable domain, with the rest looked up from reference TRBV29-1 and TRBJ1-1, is SAVISQKPSRDICQRGTSLTIQCQVDSQVTMMFWYRQQPGQSLTLIATANQGSEATYESGFVIDKFPISRPNLTFSTLTVSNMSPEDSSIYLCSVQRQGYTEAFFGQGTRLTVV.

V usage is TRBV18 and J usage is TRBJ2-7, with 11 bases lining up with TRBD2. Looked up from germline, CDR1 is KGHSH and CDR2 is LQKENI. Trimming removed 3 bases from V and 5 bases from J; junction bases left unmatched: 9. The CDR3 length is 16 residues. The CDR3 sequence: CASSPQLAGDPNEQYF. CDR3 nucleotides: TGTGCCAGCTCACCGCAACTAGCGGGGGATCCCAACGAGCAGTACTTC.

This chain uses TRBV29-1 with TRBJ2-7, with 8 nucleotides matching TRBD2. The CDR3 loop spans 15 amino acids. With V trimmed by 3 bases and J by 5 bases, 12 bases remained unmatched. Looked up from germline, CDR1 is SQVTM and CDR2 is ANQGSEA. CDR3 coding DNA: TGCAGCGTTGACAACCGGGAGGGTAGAATTGACGAGCAGTACTTC. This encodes CSVDNREGRIDEQYF.

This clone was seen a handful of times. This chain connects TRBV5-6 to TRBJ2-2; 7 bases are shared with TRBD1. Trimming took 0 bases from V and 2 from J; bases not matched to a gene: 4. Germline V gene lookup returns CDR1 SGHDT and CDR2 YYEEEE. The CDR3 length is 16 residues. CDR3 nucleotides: TGTGCCAGCAGCTTGGTAGGGACAGCCAACACCGGGGAGCTGTTTTTT. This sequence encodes CASSLVGTANTGELFF.